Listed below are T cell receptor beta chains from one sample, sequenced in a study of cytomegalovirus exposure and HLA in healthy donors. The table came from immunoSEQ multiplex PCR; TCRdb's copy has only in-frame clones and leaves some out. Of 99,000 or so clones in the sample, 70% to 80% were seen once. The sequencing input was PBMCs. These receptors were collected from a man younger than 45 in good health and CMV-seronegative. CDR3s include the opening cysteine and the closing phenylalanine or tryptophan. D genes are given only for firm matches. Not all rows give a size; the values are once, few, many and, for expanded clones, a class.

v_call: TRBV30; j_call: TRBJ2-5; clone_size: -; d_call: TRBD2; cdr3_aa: CAWREGVAGPRETQYF; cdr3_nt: TGTGCCTGGAGAGAAGGGGTAGCGGGGCCACGGGAGACCCAGTACTTC
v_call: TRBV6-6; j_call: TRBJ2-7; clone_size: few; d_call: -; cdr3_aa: CASSYGGSEQYF; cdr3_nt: TGTGCCAGCAGTTACGGAGGGAGCGAGCAGTACTTC
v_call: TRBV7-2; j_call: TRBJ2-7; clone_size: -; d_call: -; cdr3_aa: CASSSLTRDEQYF; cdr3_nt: TGTGCCAGCAGCTCCCTTACTAGAGACGAGCAGTACTTC
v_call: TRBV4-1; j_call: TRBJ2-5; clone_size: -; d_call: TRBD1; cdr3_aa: CASSQAGTGGEETQYF; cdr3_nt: TGCGCCAGCAGCCAAGCCGGGACAGGGGGAGAAGAGACCCAGTACTTC
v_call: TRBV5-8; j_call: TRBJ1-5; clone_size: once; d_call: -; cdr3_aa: CASSPGTATDSNQPQHF; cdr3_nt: TGTGCCAGCAGCCCGGGGACTGCTACCGATAGCAATCAGCCCCAGCATTTT
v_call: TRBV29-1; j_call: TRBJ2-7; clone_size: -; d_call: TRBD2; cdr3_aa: CSVEEAGEMGEQYF; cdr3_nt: TGCAGCGTTGAGGAAGCGGGAGAGATGGGAGAGCAGTACTTC
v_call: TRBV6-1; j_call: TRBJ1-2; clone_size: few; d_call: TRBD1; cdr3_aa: CASSESIQGALGYTF; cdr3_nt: TGTGCCAGCAGTGAGTCCATACAGGGGGCGCTTGGCTACACCTTC
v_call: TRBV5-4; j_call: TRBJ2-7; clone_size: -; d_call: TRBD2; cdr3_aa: CASSNAGGEQYF; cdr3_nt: TGTGCCAGCAGCAACGCGGGGGGGGAGCAGTACTTC
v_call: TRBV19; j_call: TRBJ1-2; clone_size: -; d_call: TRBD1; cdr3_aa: CASTPRTGLGYTF; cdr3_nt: TGTGCCAGTACCCCTCGGACAGGACTTGGCTACACCTTC
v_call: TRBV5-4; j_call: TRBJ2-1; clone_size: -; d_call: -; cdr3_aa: CASSLEQGENEQFF; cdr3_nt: TGTGCCAGCAGCTTGGAACAGGGCGAGAATGAGCAGTTCTTC
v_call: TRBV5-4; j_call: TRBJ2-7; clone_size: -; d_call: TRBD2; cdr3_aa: CASSLSTGGSYEQYF; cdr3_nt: TGTGCCAGCAGCTTGTCCACGGGGGGGTCCTACGAGCAGTACTTC
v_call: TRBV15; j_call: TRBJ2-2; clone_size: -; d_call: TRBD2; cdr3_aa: CATRGSGRRNTGELFF; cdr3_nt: TGTGCCACCAGGGGGAGCGGGAGGCGGAACACCGGGGAGCTGTTTTTT
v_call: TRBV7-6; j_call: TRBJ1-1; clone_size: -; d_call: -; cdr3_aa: CASSLVQQNTEAFF; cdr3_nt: TGTGCCAGCAGCTTAGTACAGCAGAACACTGAAGCTTTCTTT
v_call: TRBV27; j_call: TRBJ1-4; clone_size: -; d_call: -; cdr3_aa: CASSPRRVEKLFF; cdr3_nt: TGTGCCAGCAGTCCCCGGAGGGTTGAAAAACTGTTTTTT
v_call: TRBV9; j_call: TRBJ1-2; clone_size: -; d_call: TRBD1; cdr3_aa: CASSVGAGGQGYTF; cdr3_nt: TGTGCCAGCAGCGTAGGGGCAGGGGGTCAGGGCTACACCTTC
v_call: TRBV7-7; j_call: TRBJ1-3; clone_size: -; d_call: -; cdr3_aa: CASSQGPAGDTIYF; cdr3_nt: TGTGCCAGCAGCCAGGGTCCCGCAGGAGACACCATATATTTT
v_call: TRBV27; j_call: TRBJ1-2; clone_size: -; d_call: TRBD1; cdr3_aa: CASRLTGGVSYTF; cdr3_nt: TGTGCCAGCAGACTTACAGGGGGTGTTAGCTACACCTTC
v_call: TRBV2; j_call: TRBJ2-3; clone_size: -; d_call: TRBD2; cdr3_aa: CASSVRAGGPDTQYF; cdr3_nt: TGTGCCAGCAGTGTTAGAGCGGGAGGCCCAGATACGCAGTATTTT
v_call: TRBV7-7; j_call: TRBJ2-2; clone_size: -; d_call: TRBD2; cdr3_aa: CASSFGLAGVGTGELFF; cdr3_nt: TGTGCCAGCAGCTTCGGACTAGCGGGAGTGGGAACCGGGGAGCTGTTTTTT
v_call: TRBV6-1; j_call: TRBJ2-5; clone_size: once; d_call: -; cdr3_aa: CASSTRGGEETQYF; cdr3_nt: TGTGCCAGCAGCACAAGGGGGGGTGAAGAGACCCAGTACTTC
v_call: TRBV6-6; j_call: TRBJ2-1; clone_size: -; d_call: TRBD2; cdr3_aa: CASIKLAGSYNEQFF; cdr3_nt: TGTGCCAGCATCAAACTAGCGGGGTCCTACAATGAGCAGTTCTTC
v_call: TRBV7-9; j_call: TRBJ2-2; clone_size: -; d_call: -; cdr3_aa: CSSSPLSMDTGELFF; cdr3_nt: TGTTCCAGCAGCCCATTGAGTATGGACACCGGGGAGCTGTTTTTT
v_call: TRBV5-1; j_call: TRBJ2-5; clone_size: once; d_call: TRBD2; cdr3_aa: CASRRTSGDQETQYF; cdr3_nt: TGCGCCAGCAGACGAACTAGCGGGGACCAAGAGACCCAGTACTTC
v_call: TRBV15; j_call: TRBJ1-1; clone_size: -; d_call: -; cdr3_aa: CATSRIQNTEAFF; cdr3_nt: TGTGCCACCAGCAGAATTCAGAACACTGAAGCTTTCTTT
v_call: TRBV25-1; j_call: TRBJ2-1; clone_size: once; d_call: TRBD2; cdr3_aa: CASRPGLDFEQFF; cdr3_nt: TGTGCCAGCAGACCGGGACTAGACTTTGAGCAGTTCTTC
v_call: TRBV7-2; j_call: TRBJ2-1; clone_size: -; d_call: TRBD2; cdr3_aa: CASSLRLSGGLDEQFF; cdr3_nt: TGTGCCAGCAGCTTACGGCTTTCGGGGGGGCTCGATGAGCAGTTCTTC
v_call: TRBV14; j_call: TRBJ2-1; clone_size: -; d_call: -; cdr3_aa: CASSQVQGSEQFF; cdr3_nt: TGTGCCAGCAGCCAAGTGCAGGGTAGTGAGCAGTTCTTC
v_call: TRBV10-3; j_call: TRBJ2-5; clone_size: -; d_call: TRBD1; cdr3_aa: CAISESVTGDEKTQYF; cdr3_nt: TGTGCCATCAGTGAGTCGGTAACAGGGGATGAAAAGACCCAGTACTTC
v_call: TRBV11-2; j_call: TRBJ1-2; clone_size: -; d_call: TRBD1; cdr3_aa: CASSLDPQGANGYTF; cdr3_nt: TGTGCCAGCAGCTTAGATCCCCAGGGGGCAAATGGCTACACCTTC
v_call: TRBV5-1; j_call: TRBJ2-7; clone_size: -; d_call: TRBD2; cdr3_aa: CASSRGLAGGSYEQYF; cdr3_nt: TGCGCCAGCAGCCGGGGACTAGCGGGAGGTTCCTACGAGCAGTACTTC
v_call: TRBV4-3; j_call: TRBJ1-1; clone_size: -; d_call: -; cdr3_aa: CASSQEGLRAEAFF; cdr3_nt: TGCGCCAGCAGCCAGGAGGGACTCAGGGCTGAAGCTTTCTTT
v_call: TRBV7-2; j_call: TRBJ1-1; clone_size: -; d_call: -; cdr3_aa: CASSLNPLATANTEAFF; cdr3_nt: TGTGCCAGCAGCTTAAACCCCTTGGCGACAGCGAACACTGAAGCTTTCTTT
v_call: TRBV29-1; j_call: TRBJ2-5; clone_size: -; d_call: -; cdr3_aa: CSVSKMQGFQETQYF; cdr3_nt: TGCAGCGTCAGTAAGATGCAGGGGTTCCAAGAGACCCAGTACTTC
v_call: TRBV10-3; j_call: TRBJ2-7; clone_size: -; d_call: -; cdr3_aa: CAISDPSGVSYEQYF; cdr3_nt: TGTGCCATCAGTGACCCCTCAGGGGTTTCCTACGAGCAGTACTTC